The 23 T cell receptor beta chains reported below all come from one sample, sequenced in a study of control samples from healthy donors and cancer patients. Method: immunoSEQ multiplex PCR; TCRdb's copy keeps in-frame clones and lacks some. Here the sample spans 130,000 or so clones, roughly nine tenths being singletons. The specimen sequenced was blood. Receptors were obtained from a young man in good health.

CDR3 sequence: CASTGQGFGEQYF. The CDR3 coding sequence is TGTGCCAGTACGGGACAGGGGTTCGGCGAGCAGTACTTC. The chain carries TRBV2 and TRBJ2-7; 10 bases match TRBD1. The ends lost 9 bases at V and 6 bases at J; junction bases unmatched: 8. Germline CDR1 is SNHLY and CDR2 is FYNNEI. The CDR3 contains 13 residues.

This chain joins TRBV6-5 and TRBJ1-2; D may be TRBD1 (5 bases). With 4 bases removed from V and 0 bases from J, the gap between germline ends came to 9 bases. The CDR3 totals 14 residues. Germline V gene lookup returns CDR1 MNHEY and CDR2 SVGAGI. The CDR3 loop is CASSFRDANYGYTF. Written as DNA, the CDR3 is TGTGCCAGCAGTTTCCGGGACGCTAACTATGGCTACACCTTC.

This clone was found once. The chain has TRBV28 and TRBJ1-6; D is unresolved. The V end was cut by 5 bases, the J end by 6 bases, with 11 bases between. This CDR3 has 14 amino acids. Germline V gene sequence: CDR1 MDHEN, CDR2 SYDVKM. The CDR3 sequence is CASSQKNLNSPLHF. The CDR3 DNA follows: TGTGCCAGCAGTCAGAAGAACCTTAATTCACCCCTCCACTTT. Using reference TRBV28 and TRBJ1-6 for the parts outside the CDR3, the full variable domain is DVKVTQSSRYLVKRTGEKVFLECVQDMDHENMFWYRQDPGLGLRLIYFSYDVKMKEKGDIPEGYSVSREKKERFSLILESASTNQTSMYLCASSQKNLNSPLHFGNGTRLTVT.

The chain employs TRBV6-5 and TRBJ1-4, with a weak D call TRBD1 (5 bases). The V end lost 2 bases, the J end lost 0 bases, and 10 bases lay between the germline ends. This CDR3 region has 16 residues. Looked up from germline, CDR1 is MNHEY and CDR2 is SVGAGI. Here the CDR3 DNA reads TGTGCCAGCAGTTACGTGGGGCCTGCAACTAATGAAAAACTGTTTTTT. Translated: CASSYVGPATNEKLFF.

The chain links TRBV7-9 to TRBJ1-3, with no clear D. CDR3 size: 14 residues. Trimming took 5 bases from V and 8 from J, leaving 16 bases between them. CDR1 and CDR2 (germline): SEHNR, FQNEAQ (reference sequence). CDR3 nucleotide sequence: TGTGCCAGCAGCCTGGACCCATCGTTGGACACCATATATTTT. This sequence encodes CASSLDPSLDTIYF.

V gene TRBV11-1 combines with J gene TRBJ2-1; maybe TRBD2 (7 bases). V dropped 5 bases and J dropped 3 bases, with 14 bases sitting between them. CDR1 and CDR2 from the germline V gene are SGHAT and FQDESV (reference sequence). The CDR3 length is 15 residues. The CDR3 bases are TGTGCCAGCAGCCCCCGGGGGGCTGGCTACAATGAGCAGTTCTTC. This codes for CASSPRGAGYNEQFF.

The chain couples TRBV4-1 to TRBJ2-7, with no clear D. The V gene's germline CDR1 is MGHRA and CDR2 YSYEKL. CDR3 length equals 12 residues. V was trimmed by 1 base and J by 3 bases, leaving 4 bases between them. CDR3 coding DNA: TGCGCCAGCAGCCAAGGGAGCTACGAGCAGTACTTC. It codes for CASSQGSYEQYF.

The chain has TRBV11-3 and TRBJ2-7, with 13 bases aligning to TRBD2. The CDR3 has 15 amino acids. Germline V gives CDR1 SGHNT, CDR2 YENEEA. J lost 4 bases, V lost 4 bases, and 4 bases had no gene match. CDR3 amino acids: CASSSGLAGIYEQYF. The CDR3 DNA sequence: TGTGCCAGCAGCTCGGGACTAGCGGGAATATACGAGCAGTACTTC.

V gene TRBV3-1 (or the pseudogene TRBV3-2) combines with J gene TRBJ2-1; D remains unclear. CDR3 length: 11 residues. Deletions cut 6 bases from V and 9 bases from J, with 9 bases between. The V gene's germline CDR1 is LGHDT and CDR2 YNNKEL (reference sequence). The CDR3 here is CASSTTAEQFF. The DNA of the CDR3 is TGTGCCAGCAGTACAACCGCTGAGCAGTTCTTC.

The chain links TRBV7-6 to TRBJ2-3, with D possibly matching TRBD1 (6 bases). The CDR3 has 12 amino acids. Germline CDR1 and CDR2: SGHVS and FNYEAQ. Between the trimmed V and J ends, which lost 4 bases and 7 bases, there was a span of 9 bases. Written as DNA, the CDR3 is TGTGCCAGCAGCTATGACAGGAATACGCAGTATTTT. It is translated as CASSYDRNTQYF.

The chain recombines TRBV27 with TRBJ2-7; perhaps TRBD2 as D (6 bases). The germline V gene has CDR1 MNHEY and CDR2 SMNVEV (reference sequence). This CDR3 comprises 13 residues. V was cut by 6 bases and J by 3 bases, with 12 bases left in between. CDR3 region: CASSGLGGYEQYF. DNA for the CDR3: TGTGCCAGCAGCGGGCTCGGGGGCTACGAGCAGTACTTC.

This chain links TRBV11-2 with TRBJ2-1, with 10 bases fitting TRBD2. The CDR3 extends over 15 amino acids. With V trimmed by 5 bases and J by 3 bases, 4 bases remained unmatched. The germline CDR1 and CDR2 sequences are SGHAT and FQNNGV. The CDR3 DNA reads as TGTGCCAGCAGCGTGCTAGCGGGGGTCTACAATGAGCAGTTCTTC. This sequence encodes CASSVLAGVYNEQFF.

The chain carries TRBV9 and TRBJ1-1; a possible D gene is TRBD1 (5 bases). Per the germline V gene, CDR1 is SGDLS and CDR2 is YYNGEE. Deletions cut 2 bases from V and 4 bases from J, with 15 bases between. CDR3 length: 15 amino acids. CDR3 nucleotides: TGTGCCAGCAGCGTGGGGACCAGCGCGACCACTGAAGCTTTCTTT. Its translation: CASSVGTSATTEAFF. Combining the CDR3 with reference TRBV9 and TRBJ1-1 gives the whole variable domain DSGVTQTPKHLITATGQRVTLRCSPRSGDLSVYWYQQSLDQGLQFLIQYYNGEERAKGNILERFSAQQFPDLHSELNLSSLELGDSALYFCASSVGTSATTEAFFGQGTRLTVV.

The rearrangement uses TRBV10-3 and TRBJ1-2; 7 positions agree with TRBD1. The germline V gene has CDR1 ENHRY and CDR2 SYGVKD. This CDR3 contains 14 residues. V lost 10 bases, J lost 0 bases, and 8 bases stayed unmatched. CDR3 nucleotide sequence: TGTGCCACCCAGGGACAGACCTCTAACTATGGCTACACCTTC. It specifies CATQGQTSNYGYTF.

J is TRBJ1-5 and V is TRBV19, with a possible D match to TRBD1 (5 bases). The CDR3 extends over 15 amino acids. V lost 5 bases and J 5 bases, leaving 16 bases between the germline ends. Looked up from germline, CDR1 is LNHDA and CDR2 is SQIVND (reference sequence). CDR3 amino acids: CASSPYGREYQPQHF. CDR3 DNA: TGTGCCAGTAGTCCCTACGGCAGGGAATATCAGCCCCAGCATTTT.

The V and J genes are TRBV5-5 and TRBJ1-5; D ambiguous. This CDR3 is 13 amino acids long. The V and J ends lost 4 bases and 7 bases respectively, with 12 bases between them. Germline V CDR1 and CDR2: SGHKS, YYEKEE (reference sequence). The CDR3 is CASSPGGSQPQHF. CDR3 in DNA: TGTGCCAGCAGCCCCGGCGGGAGCCAGCCCCAGCATTTT.

The chain carries TRBV7-2 and TRBJ1-1; 11 bases match TRBD1. The CDR3 length is 13 residues. V lost 6 bases, J lost 7 bases, and 4 bases stayed unmatched. From germline, CDR1 is SGHTA and CDR2 FQGNSA. This CDR3 reads CASRWTGGGEAFF. The CDR3 DNA is TGTGCCAGCAGATGGACAGGGGGCGGTGAAGCTTTCTTT.

The chain couples TRBV7-2 to TRBJ1-1; D is unclear. The CDR3 runs to 14 residues. Germline CDR1 SGHTA, CDR2 FQGNSA. Trimming pared 5 bases from V and 7 bases from J, leaving 17 bases between. The CDR3, as DNA: TGTGCCAGCAGCCACAATCCGGGGAGAGGTGAAGCTTTCTTT. Protein sequence: CASSHNPGRGEAFF. Full variable domain (remainder filled in from reference TRBV7-2 and TRBJ1-1): GAGVSQSPSNKVTEKGKDVELRCDPISGHTALYWYRQSLGQGLEFLIYFQGNSAPDKSGLPSDRFSAERTGGSVSTLTIQRTQQEDSAVYLCASSHNPGRGEAFFGQGTRLTVV.

This rearrangement joins TRBV11-2 to TRBJ2-7; D is possibly TRBD1 or TRBD2 (5 bases each). This CDR3 spans 13 amino acids. Looked up from germline, CDR1 is SGHAT and CDR2 is FQNNGV. V was trimmed by 6 bases and J by 3 bases, leaving 12 bases between them. This chain's CDR3 is CASSFGTFYEQYF. The CDR3 DNA sequence: TGTGCCAGCAGTTTCGGGACCTTCTACGAGCAGTACTTC.

This rearrangement joins TRBV6-6 to TRBJ1-1, with D perhaps matching TRBD1 (6 bases). CDR1 and CDR2 (germline): MNHNY, SVGAGI (reference sequence). The CDR3 runs 15 residues. Trimming left V 4 bases short and J 3 bases short, with 15 bases between. The CDR3 loop is CASSSAGAGYTEAFF. The CDR3 region has the DNA TGTGCCAGCAGTTCAGCGGGGGCGGGGTACACTGAAGCTTTCTTT.

The J gene is TRBJ2-3, the V gene TRBV4-2; D remains ambiguous. CDR1 and CDR2 (germline): LGHNA, YNFKEQ. The CDR3 is made up of 14 amino acids. Trimming removed 2 bases at V and 5 bases at J, with 11 bases between. The CDR3, as DNA: TGTGCCAGCAGCCAACTACCCGATGGAGATACGCAGTATTTT. Translating gives CASSQLPDGDTQYF.

The chain carries TRBV5-1 and TRBJ1-4; TRBD1 matches 7 bases. Unmatched junction bases numbered 8, after V lost 5 bases and J lost 4 bases. From germline, CDR1 is SGHRS and CDR2 YFSETQ. The CDR3 consists of 15 residues. CDR3 sequence reads: CASRMTGKDNEKLFF. The CDR3 DNA reads as TGCGCCAGCAGAATGACAGGGAAAGATAATGAAAAACTGTTTTTT.

The chain has TRBV9 and TRBJ2-2; 7 bases are a match to TRBD2. The CDR3 extends over 15 amino acids. J lost 3 bases, V lost 3 bases, and 5 bases had no gene match. Germline CDR1 is SGDLS and CDR2 is YYNGEE. CDR3 protein: CASSDLAGDTGELFF. The CDR3 DNA follows: TGTGCCAGCAGCGACTTAGCGGGTGACACCGGGGAGCTGTTTTTT. Based on the CDR3 plus reference TRBV9 and TRBJ2-2, the full variable domain is DSGVTQTPKHLITATGQRVTLRCSPRSGDLSVYWYQQSLDQGLQFLIQYYNGEERAKGNILERFSAQQFPDLHSELNLSSLELGDSALYFCASSDLAGDTGELFFGEGSRLTVL.